Listed here is a single T cell receptor beta chain. The sample comes from a study of shared clonotypes between healthy human individuals. At the deep level, the assay was run. The authors split each subset's genomic DNA evenly across several immunoSEQ plates. Clones were read by immunoSEQ multiplex PCR, and TCRdb kept only the in-frame ones, dropping some. The table shows 600,000 or so clones, with about 95% occurring only once. Selected positively for CCR7 and CD45RO-negative, naive CD8 cells excluded terminally differentiated effector memory CD45RA+ cells. The receptor was derived from a woman under 40 in good health. The sequenced material came from naive CD8+ T cells sorted from blood.

As DNA, the CDR3 is TGCAGCGTTAAACAGGGAATCTACGAGCAGTACTTC. Encoded protein: CSVKQGIYEQYF. The rearrangement links TRBV29-1 to TRBJ2-7; D is possibly TRBD1 (6 bases). CDR3 length: 12 residues. The ends were cut back, 5 bases at V and 3 bases at J, with 11 bases in the middle. Germline-derived CDR1 and CDR2 are SQVTM and ANQGSEA.